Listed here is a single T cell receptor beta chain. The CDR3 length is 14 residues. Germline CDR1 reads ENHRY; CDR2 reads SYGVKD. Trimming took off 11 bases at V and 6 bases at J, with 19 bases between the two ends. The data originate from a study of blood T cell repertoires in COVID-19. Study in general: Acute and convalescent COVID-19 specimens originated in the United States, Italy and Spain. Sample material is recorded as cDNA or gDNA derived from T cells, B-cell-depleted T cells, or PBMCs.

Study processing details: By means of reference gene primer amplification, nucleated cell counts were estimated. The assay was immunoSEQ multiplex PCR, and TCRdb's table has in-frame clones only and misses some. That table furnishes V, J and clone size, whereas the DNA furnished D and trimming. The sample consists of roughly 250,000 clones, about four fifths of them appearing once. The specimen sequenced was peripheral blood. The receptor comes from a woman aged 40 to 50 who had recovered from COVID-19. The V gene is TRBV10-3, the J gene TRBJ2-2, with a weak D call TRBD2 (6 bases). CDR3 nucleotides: TGTGCCCTGGCGCGGGACGCCGTTCCCGGGGAGCTGTTTTTT. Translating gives CALARDAVPGELFF.